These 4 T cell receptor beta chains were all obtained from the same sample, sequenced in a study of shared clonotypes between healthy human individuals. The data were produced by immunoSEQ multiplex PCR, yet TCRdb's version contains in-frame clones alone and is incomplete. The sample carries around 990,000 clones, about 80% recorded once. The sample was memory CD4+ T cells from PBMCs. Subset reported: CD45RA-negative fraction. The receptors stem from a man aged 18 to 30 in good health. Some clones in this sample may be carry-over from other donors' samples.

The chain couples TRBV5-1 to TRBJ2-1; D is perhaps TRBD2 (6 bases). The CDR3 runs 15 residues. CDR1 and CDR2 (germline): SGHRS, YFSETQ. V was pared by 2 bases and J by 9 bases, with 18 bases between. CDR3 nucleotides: TGCGCCAGCAGCTTAGGACTACCCGTGGTTAGTGAGCAGTTCTTC. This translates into CASSLGLPVVSEQFF.

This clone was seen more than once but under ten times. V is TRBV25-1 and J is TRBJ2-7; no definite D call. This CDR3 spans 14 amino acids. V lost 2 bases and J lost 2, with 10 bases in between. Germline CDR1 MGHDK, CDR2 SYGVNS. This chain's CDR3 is CASSEGSYPYEQYF. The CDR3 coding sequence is TGTGCCAGCAGTGAAGGTTCCTACCCCTACGAGCAGTACTTC.

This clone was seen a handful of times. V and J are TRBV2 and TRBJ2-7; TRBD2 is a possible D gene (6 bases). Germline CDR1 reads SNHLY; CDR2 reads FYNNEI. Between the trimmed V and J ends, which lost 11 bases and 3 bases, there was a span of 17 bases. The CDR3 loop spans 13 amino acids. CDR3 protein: CASTGGSLYEQYF. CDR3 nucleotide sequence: TGTGCCTCCACCGGGGGTTCCCTCTACGAGCAGTACTTC. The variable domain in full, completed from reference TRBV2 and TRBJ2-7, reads EPEVTQTPSHQVTQMGQEVILRCVPISNHLYFYWYRQILGQKVEFLVSFYNNEISEKSEIFDDQFSVERPDGSNFTLKIRSTKLEDSAMYFCASTGGSLYEQYFGPGTRLTVT.

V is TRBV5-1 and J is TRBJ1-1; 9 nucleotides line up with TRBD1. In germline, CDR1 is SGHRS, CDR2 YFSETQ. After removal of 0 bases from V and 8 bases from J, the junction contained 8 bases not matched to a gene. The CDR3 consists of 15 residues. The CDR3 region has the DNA TGCGCCAGCAGCTTGGGAGGACAGGGGCCCCGGGAAGCTTTCTTT. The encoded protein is CASSLGGQGPREAFF.